Reported below is one T cell receptor beta chain. During active infection, Seattle patients enrolled and were then monitored through disease. The data are from a study of blood T cell repertoires in COVID-19. Across the whole study: Acute and convalescent COVID-19 samples came from the United States, Italy and Spain.

Sequencing was performed with immunoSEQ multiplex PCR; in TCRdb, only in-frame clones are kept and a portion is missing. The data show under 250,000 clones, about 93% seen once. This clonotype was obtained from a man in his 60s with COVID-19, enrolled during active disease. The material sequenced was peripheral blood.

The CDR3 DNA follows: TGTGCCAGCAGCTTTTCGATAGGCCTAGCTAGGAACATTCAGTACTTC. This gives the protein CASSFSIGLARNIQYF. V gene TRBV7-2 combines with J gene TRBJ2-4, with D perhaps TRBD2 (5 bases). The germline V and J ends were trimmed by 3 bases and 7 bases, with 19 bases remaining between them. Germline V gene sequence: CDR1 SGHTA, CDR2 FQGNSA. The CDR3 length is 16 residues.